The 23 T cell receptor beta chains listed next were all sequenced from one sample in a study of T cell responses to AZD1222 COVID-19 vaccine. Repertoires were generated with immunoSEQ multiplex PCR, while TCRdb's copy carries only in-frame clones and drops some. The sample records about 100,000 clones, approximately 88% being singletons. This sample comprised peripheral blood, obtained on day 0 of AZD1222 vaccination. Source of these receptors: an adult in good health.

The chain recombines TRBV5-1 with TRBJ2-3; 7 bases line up with TRBD2. Germline CDR1 is SGHRS and CDR2 is YFSETQ. The CDR3 has 16 residues. V lost 0 bases and J lost 2; bases outside the gene matches: 6. For the CDR3, the DNA is TGCGCCAGCAGCTTGGATACGGGGGGAATCACAGATACGCAGTATTTT. It specifies CASSLDTGGITDTQYF.

J is TRBJ2-1 and V is TRBV2; 9 bases fit TRBD1. Germline loops: CDR1 SNHLY, CDR2 FYNNEI. CDR3 length: 16 amino acids. The ends lost 3 bases at V and 7 bases at J; junction bases unmatched: 10. The CDR3 is CASSDPRQGDKNEQFF. The DNA of the CDR3 is TGTGCCAGCAGTGACCCAAGACAGGGGGACAAAAATGAGCAGTTCTTC.

The chain employs TRBV25-1 and TRBJ2-5; 7 positions agree with TRBD1. Trimming removed 1 base from V and 8 bases from J; junction bases left unmatched: 7. There are 14 residues in the CDR3. Germline CDR1 reads MGHDK; CDR2 reads SYGVNS. Here the CDR3 DNA reads TGTGCCAGCAGTGAATCCGGGACAGCTATTACCCAGTACTTC. This encodes CASSESGTAITQYF. The full variable domain, completed using reference TRBV25-1 and TRBJ2-5, is EADIYQTPRYLVIGTGKKITLECSQTMGHDKMYWYQQDPGMELHLIHYSYGVNSTEKGDLSSESTVSRIRTEHFPLTLESARPSHTSQYLCASSESGTAITQYFGPGTRLLVL.

The chain links TRBV3-1 (or the pseudogene TRBV3-2) to TRBJ1-5, with D uncertain. In germline, CDR1 is LGHDT, CDR2 YNNKEL (reference sequence). CDR3 length: 15 residues. Trimming pared 0 bases from V and 3 bases from J, leaving 9 bases between. The CDR3 reads CASSQDTTDNQPQHF. DNA of the CDR3: TGTGCCAGCAGCCAAGACACGACGGACAATCAGCCCCAGCATTTT.

In DNA, the CDR3 is TGCGCCAGCAGCCAAGCCGGGACTAGCGGCTACAATGAGCAGTTCTTC. This sequence encodes CASSQAGTSGYNEQFF. The J gene is TRBJ2-1, the V gene TRBV5-1; the match to TRBD2 covers 11 bases. Germline trimming cut 4 bases from V and 3 bases from J; bases unmatched to any gene: 6. This CDR3 contains 16 residues. Germline-derived CDR1 and CDR2 are SGHRS and YFSETQ.

This chain links TRBV5-1 with TRBJ1-6; D is unresolved. Germline-derived CDR1 and CDR2 are SGHRS and YFSETQ. There are 18 residues in the CDR3. Between the trimmed V and J ends, which lost 4 bases and 7 bases, there was a span of 24 bases. CDR3 residues: CASSLEAFSGVVNSPLHF. The CDR3 DNA reads TGCGCCAGCAGCCTCGAAGCCTTCAGCGGGGTGGTAAATTCACCCCTCCACTTT.

The chain uses TRBV6-6 and TRBJ1-1; D remains ambiguous. Germline CDR1 MNHNY, CDR2 SVGAGI (reference sequence). There are 14 residues in the CDR3. V lost 5 bases and J 2 bases, leaving 12 bases between the germline ends. CDR3 DNA sequence: TGTGCCAGCAGTCCCGGGTTGGGCAACACTGAAGCTTTCTTT. Translation gives CASSPGLGNTEAFF.

The chain recombines TRBV6-5 with TRBJ1-5, with a tentative D call TRBD1 (5 bases). This CDR3 is 14 amino acids long. The V end was cut by 4 bases, the J end by 5 bases, with 12 bases between. CDR1 and CDR2 (germline): MNHEY, SVGAGI. CDR3 bases: TGTGCCAGCAGTTTCCAGGGCGTTGATCAGCCCCAGCATTTT. Protein sequence: CASSFQGVDQPQHF.

This chain joins TRBV4-1 and TRBJ2-7; TRBD1 matches 8 bases. The junction had 8 bases not matched to a gene; V was cut back by 1 base and J by 0 bases. The CDR3 is 17 amino acids. Germline lookup yields CDR1 MGHRA and CDR2 YSYEKL. In DNA form, the CDR3 reads TGCGCCAGCAGCCAAGGAAGGCAGGGGGCTGCCTCCTACGAGCAGTACTTC. Protein: CASSQGRQGAASYEQYF.

The rearrangement links TRBV9 to TRBJ1-2; 9 nucleotides agree with TRBD1. The V segment lost 0 bases and the J segment 4 bases; nucleotides outside the gene matches: 10. The CDR3 covers 17 residues. CDR1 is SGDLS and CDR2 is YYNGEE in the germline V gene. CDR3 sequence: CASSVATGGLLGYGYTF. CDR3 nucleotide sequence: TGTGCCAGCAGCGTAGCTACAGGGGGCTTATTGGGCTATGGCTACACCTTC.

This rearrangement joins TRBV4-2 to TRBJ1-1, with no clear D. In germline, CDR1 is LGHNA, CDR2 YNFKEQ. V was pared by 4 bases and J by 4 bases, with 22 bases between. This CDR3 has 17 residues. CDR3 amino acids: CASSPQVRSTRGTEAFF. The CDR3 coding sequence is TGTGCCAGCAGCCCCCAGGTCCGGTCTACCCGGGGCACTGAAGCTTTCTTT.

The chain joins TRBV6-5 to TRBJ1-1; 9 bases align to TRBD1. This CDR3 region has 16 residues. Trimming cost V 3 bases and J 0 bases; bases outside gene matches: 5. Germline assignment: CDR1 MNHEY and CDR2 SVGAGI. CDR3 in DNA: TGTGCCAGCAGTTATTTCGGGACAGGGATGAACACTGAAGCTTTCTTT. Its protein is CASSYFGTGMNTEAFF.

The chain combines TRBV5-1 with TRBJ2-1, with 7 bases lining up with TRBD2. The junction had 9 bases not matched to a gene; V was cut back by 5 bases and J by 4 bases. This CDR3 is built from 15 residues. The germline gives CDR1 SGHRS, CDR2 YFSETQ. In nucleotides, the CDR3 is TGCGCCAGCAGTTGGACTAGACCTTCTTACAATGAGCAGTTCTTC. Its translation: CASSWTRPSYNEQFF.

This chain connects TRBV19 to TRBJ1-2; TRBD1 might be the D (6 bases). This CDR3 has 14 amino acids. The germline V gene encodes CDR1 LNHDA and CDR2 SQIVND (reference sequence). V lost 5 bases to trimming and J lost 3 bases, with 13 bases between them. The CDR3 DNA sequence: TGTGCCAGTAGTGGTCGGACAGTAGACTATGGCTACACCTTC. This codes for CASSGRTVDYGYTF.

This clone was picked up one time. The chain joins TRBV28 to TRBJ2-3; 7 bases align to TRBD2. The CDR3 runs 15 residues. The germline CDR1 and CDR2 sequences are MDHEN and SYDVKM. V shed 2 bases and J 2 bases; nucleotides not matched to a gene: 4. CDR3 residues: CASSLLAANTDTQYF. In DNA, the CDR3 is TGTGCCAGCAGTTTACTAGCGGCGAACACAGATACGCAGTATTTT.

The rearrangement uses TRBV6-5 and TRBJ1-1, with D unresolved. Germline V gene sequence: CDR1 MNHEY, CDR2 SVGAGI. The CDR3 totals 12 residues. Deletions cut 4 bases from V and 0 bases from J, with 3 bases between. The CDR3 spells CASSFMNTEAFF. The CDR3 DNA is TGTGCCAGCAGTTTCATGAACACTGAAGCTTTCTTT.

The chain has TRBV18 and TRBJ2-1; 7 positions agree with TRBD2. The germline V gene encodes CDR1 KGHSH and CDR2 LQKENI. This CDR3 contains 15 residues. V trimming: 3 bases; J trimming: 0 bases; junction bases outside the gene matches: 2. CDR3 amino acids: CASSPGTISYNEQFF. The CDR3 nucleotides are TGTGCCAGCTCACCGGGGACTATCTCCTACAATGAGCAGTTCTTC. Based on the CDR3 plus reference TRBV18 and TRBJ2-1, the full variable domain is NAGVMQNPRHLVRRRGQEARLRCSPMKGHSHVYWYRQLPEEGLKFMVYLQKENIIDESGMPKERFSAEFPKEGPSILRIQQVVRGDSAAYFCASSPGTISYNEQFFGPGTRLTVL.

The chain is built from TRBV7-9 and TRBJ1-2; D uncertain. This CDR3 contains 16 residues. Looked up from germline, CDR1 is SEHNR and CDR2 is FQNEAQ (reference sequence). The V and J ends lost 3 bases and 2 bases respectively, with 16 bases between them. The CDR3 nucleotides read TGTGCCAGCAGCTTTTTTGGGCGGACCGGCAACTATGGCTACACCTTC. Its protein product is CASSFFGRTGNYGYTF.

The chain is built from TRBV9 and TRBJ2-2; 10 bases line up with TRBD2. The CDR3 has 16 residues. Germline loops: CDR1 SGDLS, CDR2 YYNGEE. The V gene end was trimmed by 7 bases and the J gene end by 0 bases; junction bases not matched to a gene: 6. The CDR3: CASHPGLATNTGELFF. CDR3 bases: TGTGCCAGCCACCCGGGACTAGCGACGAACACCGGGGAGCTGTTTTTT.

The genes are TRBV2 and TRBJ2-4; D may be TRBD2 (6 bases). Germline values: CDR1 SNHLY, CDR2 FYNNEI. V was cut by 5 bases and J by 0 bases, with 11 bases left in between. The CDR3 length is 15 residues. DNA for the CDR3: TGTGCCAGCAGTCCTTGGGGACTAGCCAAAAACATTCAGTACTTC. It specifies CASSPWGLAKNIQYF.

The genes are TRBV27 and TRBJ2-3; D assignment may be TRBD1 or TRBD2 (5 bases each). V was pared by 5 bases and J by 0 bases, with 18 bases between. Germline-derived CDR1 and CDR2 are MNHEY and SMNVEV (reference sequence). The CDR3 has 17 residues. The CDR3 DNA reads as TGTGCCAGCAGTGGACCAGGGTGGGGGTTTAGCACAGATACGCAGTATTTT. Encoded protein: CASSGPGWGFSTDTQYF.

The rearrangement uses TRBV3-1 (or the pseudogene TRBV3-2) and TRBJ1-2; weak D call: TRBD1 (5 bases). Trimming pared 4 bases from V and 5 bases from J, leaving 14 bases between. The length of the CDR3 is 14 residues. Germline V lookup: CDR1 LGHDT, CDR2 YNNKEL (reference sequence). The CDR3 DNA is TGTGCCAGCAGCCCCGGGGGATCCGGATATGGCTACACCTTC. Amino acid sequence: CASSPGGSGYGYTF.

This clone was detected only once. The rearrangement joins TRBV5-1 to TRBJ1-1; D is unresolved. CDR1 and CDR2 (germline): SGHRS, YFSETQ. The CDR3 spans 13 residues. The V and J ends lost 1 base and 5 bases respectively, with 9 bases between them. Written as DNA, the CDR3 is TGCGCCAGCAGCTTGTCGCGGATGACTGAAGCTTTCTTT. It is translated as CASSLSRMTEAFF.